The text below deals with one TCR beta chain. The antigen is not known. Quantitative molecular-barcoded 5'-RACE generated the TCR beta libraries. TCRdb redid the calling of the 5' RACE reads with MiXCR, one entry per CDR3 protein. There are some 840,000 distinct CDR3 sequences in the sample; around 11% occur only once, and under 0.6% lies in the top ten. The data stem from a study of CD8 T cells in ankylosing spondylitis. Study results and limitations: Clones tied to disease were said to be significantly enriched in matched ankylosing spondylitis synovial fluid. Blood from ankylosing spondylitis patients appeared to carry a characteristic roughly 8-variant TCR beta motif. A subset of motif variants has previously been described in the synovial fluid and blood of reactive arthritis.

Germline CDR1 is MNHEY and CDR2 is SVGAGI. This CDR3 is 15 amino acids long. V dropped 2 bases and J dropped 6; count of bases not matched to a gene: 8. The specimen sequenced was blood, either unsorted or a sorted T cell fraction (not recorded which). This sequence joins TRBV6-5 and TRBJ2-7; 9 bases line up with TRBD1. The sequence derives from a male donor with ankylosing spondylitis. The CDR3 reads CASSYLPGQGGEQYF. The CDR3 DNA reads as TGTGCCAGCAGTTACCTTCCGGGACAGGGAGGCGAGCAGTACTTC.